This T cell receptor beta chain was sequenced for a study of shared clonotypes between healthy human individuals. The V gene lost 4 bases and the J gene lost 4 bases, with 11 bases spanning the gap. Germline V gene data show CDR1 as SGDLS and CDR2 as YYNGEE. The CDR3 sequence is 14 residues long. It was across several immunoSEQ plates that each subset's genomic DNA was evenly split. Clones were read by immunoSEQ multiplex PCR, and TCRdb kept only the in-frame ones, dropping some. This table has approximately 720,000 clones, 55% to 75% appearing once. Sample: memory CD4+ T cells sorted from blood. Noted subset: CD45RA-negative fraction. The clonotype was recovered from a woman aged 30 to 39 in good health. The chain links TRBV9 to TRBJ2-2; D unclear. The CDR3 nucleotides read TGTGCCAGCAGCCTGAGATCAGCCACCGGGGAGCTGTTTTTT. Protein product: CASSLRSATGELFF.